This TCR beta chain emerged from a study of blood T cell repertoires in COVID-19 (TCRdb year 2020). Background on the whole study: Samples covering the acute and convalescent phases of COVID-19 were provided by collaborators in the United States, Italy and Spain. The material from the prospective study consisted of cDNA or gDNA derived from T cells, B-cell-depleted T cells, or PBMCs. Deeply sampled blood TCRbeta repertoires from subjects exposed to, actively infected with, or recovered from COVID-19 were included in the dataset. The repertoires were made available in a free public database intended to serve as a resource for research on the immune response to SARS-CoV-2. Samples were obtained from the ongoing ImmuneRACE study (first 160 participants) and from 1,254 subjects provided by 6 global collaborators. The sample metadata nearly always contained a de-identified subject ID, COVID-19 status, age in years and sex. Where HLA class I and class II types were available, the types were taken from metadata supplied by the sample provider, not from assay-based typing. Summary of the overall study and its limitations: How much clinical and demographic metadata was included differed by source and by participant, and the metadata was provided uncurated.

Whole blood was collected in K2EDTA tubes by collaborating institutions according to the institutions' own protocols. For TCRbeta analysis, collaborator samples were shipped as frozen whole blood, as isolated PBMCs, or as DNA extracted from either sample type. TCRbeta CDR3 regions were amplified from genomic DNA by means of the immunoSEQ Assay, a bias-controlled multiplex PCR. Per the source publication's procedure: The number of nucleated cells in each sample was estimated from the amplification of reference gene primers within the assay. To quantify the absolute abundance of each unique TCRbeta CDR3 rearrangement, sequence reads were collapsed and filtered. For each sample, productive Simpson clonality was calculated as the square root of Simpson's diversity index across productive rearrangements. TCRdb re-hosts the immuneACCESS table, in-frame sequences only. Its copies lack some clones; in the studies checked, an unresolved V gene accounts for under half of them, and the cause for the rest is not known. V and J calls and clone size are copied from that table; D and trimming were computed from the DNA. This sample holds around 68,000 clones; roughly 92% were observed only once. The ten largest clones take up about 2.6% of the sample.

On this clone itself: Its antigen has not been determined. Base qualities are not at hand, and no much larger clone is one base apart.

CDR3 length: 15 amino acids, cysteine to phenylalanine. Just the 45-base CDR3 DNA is kept, in frame starting at base 1. As encoded in the germline V gene, CDR1 is SGHVS while CDR2 is FNYEAQ. Trimmed from V: 5 bases; trimmed from J: 3 bases; junction bases lacking a gene match: 6. The sequence joins TRBV7-6 to TRBJ1-5, and 8 junctional nucleotides match TRBD1. Material for sequencing was peripheral blood. The clonotype was recovered from a man in his 70s with active COVID-19. The nucleotide sequence is given as TGTGCCAGCAGCCTGGACAGGGCCCCCAATCAGCCCCAGCATTTT. The resulting protein is CASSLDRAPNQPQHF. With the portions outside the CDR3 filled from the reference TRBV7-6 and TRBJ1-5 genes, the complete variable region becomes GAGVSQSPRYKVTKRGQDVALRCDPISGHVSLYWYRQALGQGPEFLTYFNYEAQQDKSGLPNDRFSAERPEGSISTLTIQRTEQRDSAMYRCASSLDRAPNQPQHFGDGTRLSIL.